Given below is one T cell receptor beta chain in context. Samples of blood were obtained at baseline, on cycle 4 day 1, and on cycle 7 day 1. Assay used: immunoSEQ multiplex PCR; TCRdb lists only in-frame clones, some missing. The table records about 82,000 clones, more than 85% of them present only once. The sample comes from a study of OX40 agonist ivuxolimab in advanced cancers. Study at large: Head and neck, renal cell, melanoma or hepatocellular carcinoma were the cancers that dose-escalation patients had. It was permissible to have had prior anti-PD-1, anti-PD-L1 or anti-CTLA-4 therapy, and approximately 38% had some.

CDR1 and CDR2 from the germline V gene are KGHSH and LQKENI. Trimming at V came to 3 bases and at J to 2 bases, leaving 4 bases not matched to a gene. CDR3 size: 15 residues. The J gene is TRBJ1-3, the V gene TRBV18, with TRBD1 identical over 7 bases. This sample comprised CD4+ or CD8+ T cells sorted from blood, obtained in a trial of the OX40 agonist ivuxolimab. The receptor was isolated from an adult with an advanced solid tumor such as melanoma, head and neck, liver or kidney cancer. The CDR3, as DNA: TGTGCCAGCTCACCGCAAGGGACAGCTGGAAACACCATATATTTT. Amino acids: CASSPQGTAGNTIYF.